These 10 T cell receptor beta chains were sequenced from one sample in a study of blood T cell repertoires in COVID-19. Profiled with immunoSEQ multiplex PCR; TCRdb holds only in-frame clones, not every one. The sample lists some 83,000 clones, roughly 83% occurring once. Sequencing input: peripheral blood. Receptor source: a man between 50 and 59 years old with active COVID-19.

V and J are TRBV6-5 and TRBJ2-7; D not certain. The CDR3 totals 13 residues. V was clipped by 6 bases and J by 0 bases, with 9 bases between them. Germline CDR1 MNHEY, CDR2 SVGAGI. In DNA form, the CDR3 reads TGTGCCAGCAGCCTCAGGAACTCCTACGAGCAGTACTTC. Translation: CASSLRNSYEQYF.

CDR3 coding DNA: TGTGCCAGCAGCATTAACAATGAGCAGTTCTTC. The encoded protein is CASSINNEQFF. The chain has TRBV9 and TRBJ2-1; D not certain. CDR1 SGDLS and CDR2 YYNGEE come from the germline V gene. This CDR3 is 11 amino acids long. Trimming shortened V by 4 bases and J by 5 bases, and 4 bases separated the two germline ends.

This rearrangement joins TRBV5-1 to TRBJ2-1; 10 nucleotides match TRBD2. V gave up 1 base and J gave up 0 bases; unmatched junction bases: 7. The CDR3 runs 18 residues. Germline V gene sequence: CDR1 SGHRS, CDR2 YFSETQ. In DNA, the CDR3 is TGCGCCAGCAGCTTGACTAGCGGGGCTGAGAGCTCCTACAATGAGCAGTTCTTC. It yields the protein CASSLTSGAESSYNEQFF.

This rearrangement joins TRBV6-5 to TRBJ1-5, with D unclear. V lost 11 bases to trimming and J lost 7 bases, with 15 bases between them. The CDR3 has 12 residues. Germline assignment: CDR1 MNHEY and CDR2 SVGAGI. CDR3 in DNA: TGTGCCTCAGACGGGAGTGGGCAGCCCCAGCATTTT. Protein: CASDGSGQPQHF.

A single count supports this clone. The CDR3 DNA follows: TGTGCCAGCAGCATTTCCTCGACTAGCGGGAGTAGGGATACGCAGTATTTT. Translating it yields CASSISSTSGSRDTQYF. J is TRBJ2-3 and V is TRBV7-2, with 12 bases matching TRBD2. This CDR3 region has 17 residues. Looked up from germline, CDR1 is SGHTA and CDR2 is FQGNSA. The V and J ends lost 5 bases and 6 bases, in that order; junction bases with no gene match: 12.

This chain joins TRBV9 and TRBJ2-7; 7 bases match TRBD2. CDR1 and CDR2 (germline): SGDLS, YYNGEE. This CDR3 spans 16 amino acids. V lost 4 bases and J lost 5; bases outside the gene matches: 15. As DNA, the CDR3 is TGTGCCAGCAGCCCCACCGGTATGGGACTATCTCACGAGCAGTACTTC. It translates to CASSPTGMGLSHEQYF.

V is TRBV2 and J is TRBJ1-6, with 8 bases aligning to TRBD1. CDR1 and CDR2 from the germline V gene are SNHLY and FYNNEI. The V and J ends lost 10 bases and 7 bases, in that order; junction bases with no gene match: 6. The CDR3 has 13 residues. CDR3 nucleotide sequence: TGTGCCACCGCGGGACAGGCAAATTCACCCCTCCACTTT. It specifies CATAGQANSPLHF.

Notes on this clone: The junction and the germline gene differ at one end; a read error may be behind it. The chain employs TRBV4-1 and TRBJ1-1; possible D gene TRBD1, 6 bases. CDR1 is MGHRA and CDR2 is YSYEKL in the germline V gene. This CDR3 contains 14 residues. The CDR3 DNA is TGCGCCAGCAGCCAAGAGGGGTGGGACACCGAAGCTTTCTTT. Its translation is CASSQEGWDTEAFF.

This clone has only one observation. The chain links TRBV4-2 to TRBJ2-5, with D perhaps TRBD2 (5 bases). The CDR3 consists of 15 residues. Trimming took off 0 bases at V and 2 bases at J, with 10 bases between the two ends. Germline CDR1 reads LGHNA; CDR2 reads YNFKEQ. The chain's CDR3 is CASSQDYGKQETQYF. CDR3 DNA sequence: TGTGCCAGCAGCCAAGATTACGGGAAGCAAGAGACCCAGTACTTC.

This chain's CDR3 is CASSIQNTEAFF. The CDR3, as DNA: TGTGCCAGTAGTATACAGAACACTGAAGCTTTCTTT. The V call is TRBV19, the J call TRBJ1-1, with D unresolved. This CDR3 contains 12 residues. Germline V gives CDR1 LNHDA, CDR2 SQIVND (reference sequence). Trimming pared 2 bases from V and 1 base from J, leaving 2 bases between.